This TCR beta chain was documented in a study of Ad26.COV2.S vaccination and SARS-CoV-2 variants. Overall study context: As a participant in COV1001, the donor was in the Ad26.COV2.S trial arm.

Libraries were prepared by immunoSEQ multiplex PCR; TCRdb keeps only in-frame clonotypes and omits some of them. The repertoire holds about 680,000 clones, with about 90% as singletons. Treatment here: about 20 received Ad26.COV2.S at low or high dose, single or two shots; 5 received placebo; per-sample allocation not given. Each sample was drawn 63 days after the first injection (of vaccine or placebo). An adult donor aged 18-55 years was enrolled in Boston. This clone turned up a few times. Its antigen remains unidentified. Other DNA sequences in the sample encode the same CDR3. Study-wide results and caveats: Assessments of TCR breadth and depth may have underestimated the total T cell responses. Vaccinees and placebo recipients showed similar non-spike TCR breadth.

This TCR was sampled from a person aged 18-60 years who received the Ad26.COV2.S COVID-19 vaccine or a placebo. The specimen was peripheral blood, collected in a trial of Ad26.COV2.S vaccine versus placebo.

Here the CDR3 reads CASSLGTGGQETQYF. CDR3 sequence (DNA): TGCGCCAGCAGCCTCGGGACAGGGGGGCAAGAGACCCAGTACTTC. J is TRBJ2-5 and V is TRBV5-1, with TRBD1 matching over 11 bases. CDR1 SGHRS and CDR2 YFSETQ come from the germline V gene. The V gene end was trimmed by 4 bases and the J gene end by 2 bases; junction bases not matched to a gene: 4. CDR3 length: 15 amino acids.